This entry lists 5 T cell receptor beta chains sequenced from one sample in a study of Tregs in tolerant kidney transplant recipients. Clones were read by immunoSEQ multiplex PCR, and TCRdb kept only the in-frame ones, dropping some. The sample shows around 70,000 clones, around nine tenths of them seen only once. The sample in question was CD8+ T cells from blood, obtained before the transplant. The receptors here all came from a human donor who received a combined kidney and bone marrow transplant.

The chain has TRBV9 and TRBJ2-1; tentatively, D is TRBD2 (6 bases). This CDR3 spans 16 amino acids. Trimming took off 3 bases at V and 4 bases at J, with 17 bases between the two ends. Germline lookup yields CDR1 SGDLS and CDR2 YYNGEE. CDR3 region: CASSAPTSSPYNEQFF. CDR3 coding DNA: TGTGCCAGCAGCGCACCGACTAGTTCTCCTTACAATGAGCAGTTCTTC.

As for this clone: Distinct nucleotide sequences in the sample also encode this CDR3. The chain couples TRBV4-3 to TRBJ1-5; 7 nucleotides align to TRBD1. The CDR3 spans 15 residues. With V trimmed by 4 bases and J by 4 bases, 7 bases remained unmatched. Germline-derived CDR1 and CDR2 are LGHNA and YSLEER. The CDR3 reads CASSLTTGRNQPQHF. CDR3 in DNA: TGCGCCAGCAGCCTGACGACAGGGCGTAATCAGCCCCAGCATTTT.

DNA of the CDR3: TGTGCCAGCAGTTACCGATCGAGCGGGAGTGCTGAGCAGTTCTTC. Translating gives CASSYRSSGSAEQFF. V gene TRBV6-6 combines with J gene TRBJ2-1; 8 nucleotides match TRBD2. Per germline, CDR1 MNHNY and CDR2 SVGAGI (reference sequence). With V trimmed by 2 bases and J by 9 bases, 9 bases remained unmatched. This CDR3 has 15 residues.

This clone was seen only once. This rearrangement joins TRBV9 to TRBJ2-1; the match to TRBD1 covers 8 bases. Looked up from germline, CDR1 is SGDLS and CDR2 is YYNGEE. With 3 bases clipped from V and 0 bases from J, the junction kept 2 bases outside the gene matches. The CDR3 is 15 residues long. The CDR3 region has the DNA TGTGCCAGCAGCGATGGGACAGGCTCCTACAATGAGCAGTTCTTC. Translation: CASSDGTGSYNEQFF.

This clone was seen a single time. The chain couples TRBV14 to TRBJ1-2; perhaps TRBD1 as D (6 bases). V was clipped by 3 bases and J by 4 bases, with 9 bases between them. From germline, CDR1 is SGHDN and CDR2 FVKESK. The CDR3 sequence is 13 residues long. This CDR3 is CASSHRTAYGYTF. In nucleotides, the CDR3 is TGTGCCAGCAGCCACCGGACAGCCTATGGCTACACCTTC.